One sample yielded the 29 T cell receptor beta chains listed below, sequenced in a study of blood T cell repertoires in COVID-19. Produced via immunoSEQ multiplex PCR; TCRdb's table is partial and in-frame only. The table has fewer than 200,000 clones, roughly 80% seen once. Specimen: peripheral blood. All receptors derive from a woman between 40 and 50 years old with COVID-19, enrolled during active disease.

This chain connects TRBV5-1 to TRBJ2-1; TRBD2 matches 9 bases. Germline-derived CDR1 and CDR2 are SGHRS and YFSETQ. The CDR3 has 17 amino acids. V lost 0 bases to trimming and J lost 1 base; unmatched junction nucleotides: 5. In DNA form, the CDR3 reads TGCGCCAGCAGCTTGGCCCCTAGCGGGATGTCCTACAATGAGCAGTTCTTC. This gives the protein CASSLAPSGMSYNEQFF.

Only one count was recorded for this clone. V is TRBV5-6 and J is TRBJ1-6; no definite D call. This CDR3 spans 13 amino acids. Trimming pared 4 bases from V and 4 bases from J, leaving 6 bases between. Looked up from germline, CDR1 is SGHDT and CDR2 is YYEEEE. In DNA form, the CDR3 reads TGTGCCAGCAGCCGGGAGTATAATTCACCCCTCCACTTT. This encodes CASSREYNSPLHF.

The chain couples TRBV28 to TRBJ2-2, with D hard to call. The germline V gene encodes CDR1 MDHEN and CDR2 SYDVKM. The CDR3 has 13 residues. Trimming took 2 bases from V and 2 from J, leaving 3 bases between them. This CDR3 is CASSLGNTGELFF. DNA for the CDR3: TGTGCCAGCAGTTTAGGCAACACCGGGGAGCTGTTTTTT.

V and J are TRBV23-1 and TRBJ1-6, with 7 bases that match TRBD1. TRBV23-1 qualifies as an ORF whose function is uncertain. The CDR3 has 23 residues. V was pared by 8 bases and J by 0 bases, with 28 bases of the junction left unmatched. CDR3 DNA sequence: TGCGCCAGCGGCCTATTAACAGGGGCGCGGAGCGAACGCCCTAGCTCCTATAATTCACCCCTCCACTTT. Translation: CASGLLTGARSERPSSYNSPLHF.

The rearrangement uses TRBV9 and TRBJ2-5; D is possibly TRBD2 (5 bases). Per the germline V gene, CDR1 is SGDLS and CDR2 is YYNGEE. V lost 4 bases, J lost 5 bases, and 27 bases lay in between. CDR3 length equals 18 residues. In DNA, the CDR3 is TGTGCCAGCAGCCAGCTAGCCGGAGAGCGCCTCGGGTTGGAGACCCAGTACTTC. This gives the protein CASSQLAGERLGLETQYF.

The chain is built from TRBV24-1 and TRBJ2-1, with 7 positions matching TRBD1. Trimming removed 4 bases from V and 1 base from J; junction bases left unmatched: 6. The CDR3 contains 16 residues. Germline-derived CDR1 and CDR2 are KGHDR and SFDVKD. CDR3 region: CATSDRTGVSYNEQFF. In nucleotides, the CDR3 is TGTGCCACCAGTGACAGGACAGGTGTATCCTACAATGAGCAGTTCTTC.

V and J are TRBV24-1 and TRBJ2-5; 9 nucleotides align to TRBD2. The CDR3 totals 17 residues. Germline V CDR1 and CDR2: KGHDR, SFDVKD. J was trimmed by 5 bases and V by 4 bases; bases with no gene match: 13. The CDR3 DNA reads TGTGCCACCAGTGACGCTTTGGGTAGCGGGAGAGGGGAGACCCAGTACTTC. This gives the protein CATSDALGSGRGETQYF.

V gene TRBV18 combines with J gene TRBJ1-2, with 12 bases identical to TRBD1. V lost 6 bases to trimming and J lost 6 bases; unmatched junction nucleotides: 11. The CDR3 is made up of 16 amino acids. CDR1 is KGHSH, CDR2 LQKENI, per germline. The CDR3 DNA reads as TGTGCCAGCTCGCCAACCGGGACAGGGGGCAGCGATGGCTACACCTTC. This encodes CASSPTGTGGSDGYTF.

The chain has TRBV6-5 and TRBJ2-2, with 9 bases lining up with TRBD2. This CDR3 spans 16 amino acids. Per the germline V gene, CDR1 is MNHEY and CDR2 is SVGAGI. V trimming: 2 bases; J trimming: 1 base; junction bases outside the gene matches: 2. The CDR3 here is CASSYLAGRNTGELFF. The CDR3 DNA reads TGTGCCAGCAGTTACCTAGCGGGGCGGAACACCGGGGAGCTGTTTTTT.

The CDR3 sequence is CASSLGSGSGELFF. The CDR3 DNA reads as TGTGCCAGCAGCTTAGGCTCAGGGTCCGGGGAGCTGTTTTTT. The J gene is TRBJ2-2, the V gene TRBV11-3, with a tentative D call TRBD1 (5 bases). CDR3 length equals 14 residues. The germline V gene encodes CDR1 SGHNT and CDR2 YENEEA. Trimming took off 1 base at V and 6 bases at J, with 9 bases between the two ends. Drawing the rest from reference TRBV11-3 and TRBJ2-2, the complete variable domain is EAGVVQSPRYKIIEKKQPVAFWCNPISGHNTLYWYLQNLGQGPELLIRYENEEAVDDSQLPKDRFSAERLKGVDSTLKIQPAELGDSAVYLCASSLGSGSGELFFGEGSRLTVL.

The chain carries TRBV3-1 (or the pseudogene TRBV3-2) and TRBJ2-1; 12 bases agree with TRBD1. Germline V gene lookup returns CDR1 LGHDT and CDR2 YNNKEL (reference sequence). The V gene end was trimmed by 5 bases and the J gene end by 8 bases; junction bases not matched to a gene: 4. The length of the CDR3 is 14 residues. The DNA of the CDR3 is TGTGCCAGCAGCTTGGGACAGGGGGCGGATGAGCAGTTCTTC. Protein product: CASSLGQGADEQFF.

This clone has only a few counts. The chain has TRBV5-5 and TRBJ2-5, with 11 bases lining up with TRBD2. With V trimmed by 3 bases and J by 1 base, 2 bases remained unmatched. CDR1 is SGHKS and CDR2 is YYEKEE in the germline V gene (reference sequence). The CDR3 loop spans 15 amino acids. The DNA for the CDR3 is TGTGCCAGCAGCTCACTAGCGGGGGCCCAAGAGACCCAGTACTTC. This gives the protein CASSSLAGAQETQYF.

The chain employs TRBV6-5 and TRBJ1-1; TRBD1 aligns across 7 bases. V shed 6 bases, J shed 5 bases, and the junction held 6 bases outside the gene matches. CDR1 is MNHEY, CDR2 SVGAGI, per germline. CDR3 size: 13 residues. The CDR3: CASREGAVTEAFF. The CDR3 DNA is TGTGCCAGCAGGGAGGGGGCGGTAACTGAAGCTTTCTTT.

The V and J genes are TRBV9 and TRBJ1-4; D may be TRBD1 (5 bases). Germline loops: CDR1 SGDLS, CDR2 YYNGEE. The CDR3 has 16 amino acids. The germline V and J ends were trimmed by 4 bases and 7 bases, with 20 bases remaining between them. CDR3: CASSPYSQGSREKLFF. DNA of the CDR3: TGTGCCAGCAGCCCCTACTCGCAGGGAAGCCGTGAAAAACTGTTTTTT.

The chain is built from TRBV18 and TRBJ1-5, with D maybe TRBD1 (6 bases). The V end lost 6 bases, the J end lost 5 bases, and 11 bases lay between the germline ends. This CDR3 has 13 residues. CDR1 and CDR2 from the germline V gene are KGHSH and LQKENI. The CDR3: CASSGQIDQPQHF. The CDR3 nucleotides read TGTGCCAGCTCCGGACAGATAGATCAGCCCCAGCATTTT.

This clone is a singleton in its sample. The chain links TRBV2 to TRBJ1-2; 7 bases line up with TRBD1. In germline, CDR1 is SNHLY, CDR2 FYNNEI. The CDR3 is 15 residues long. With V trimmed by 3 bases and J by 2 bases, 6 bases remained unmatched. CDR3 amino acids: CASSDVGTENYGYTF. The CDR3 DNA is TGTGCCAGCAGTGATGTCGGGACAGAAAACTATGGCTACACCTTC.

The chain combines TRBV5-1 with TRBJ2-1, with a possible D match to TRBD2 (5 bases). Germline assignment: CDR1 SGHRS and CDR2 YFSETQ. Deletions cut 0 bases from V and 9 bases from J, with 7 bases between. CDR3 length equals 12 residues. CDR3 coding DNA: TGCGCCAGCAGCTTGGATGGAGGTGAGCAGTTCTTC. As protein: CASSLDGGEQFF.

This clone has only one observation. CDR3 DNA: TGTGCCAGCAGCACGACTCGGTCGGGGGCCGGGGAGCTGTTTTTT. Translation gives CASSTTRSGAGELFF. This chain uses TRBV7-9 with TRBJ2-2, with D perhaps TRBD2 (6 bases). Per germline, CDR1 SEHNR and CDR2 FQNEAQ (reference sequence). The CDR3 has 15 residues. V was cut by 5 bases and J by 6 bases, with 16 bases left in between.

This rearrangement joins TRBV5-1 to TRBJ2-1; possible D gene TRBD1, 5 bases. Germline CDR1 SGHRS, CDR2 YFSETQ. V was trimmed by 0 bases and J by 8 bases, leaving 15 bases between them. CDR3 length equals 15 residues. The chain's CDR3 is CASSLVPQGLHEQFF. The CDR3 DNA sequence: TGCGCCAGCAGCTTGGTACCGCAGGGTTTACATGAGCAGTTCTTC.

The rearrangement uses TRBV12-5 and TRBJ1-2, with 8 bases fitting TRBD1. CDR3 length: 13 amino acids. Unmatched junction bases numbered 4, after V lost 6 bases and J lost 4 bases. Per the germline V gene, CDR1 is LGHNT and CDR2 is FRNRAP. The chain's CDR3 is CASGPGGGYGYTF. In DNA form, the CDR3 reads TGTGCTAGTGGCCCAGGGGGCGGCTATGGCTACACCTTC.

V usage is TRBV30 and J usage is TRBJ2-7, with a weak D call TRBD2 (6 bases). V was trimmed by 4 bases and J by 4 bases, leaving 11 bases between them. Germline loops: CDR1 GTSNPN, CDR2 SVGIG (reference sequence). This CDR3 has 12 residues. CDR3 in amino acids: CAWKEGTYEQYF. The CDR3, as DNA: TGTGCCTGGAAGGAGGGAACTTACGAGCAGTACTTC.

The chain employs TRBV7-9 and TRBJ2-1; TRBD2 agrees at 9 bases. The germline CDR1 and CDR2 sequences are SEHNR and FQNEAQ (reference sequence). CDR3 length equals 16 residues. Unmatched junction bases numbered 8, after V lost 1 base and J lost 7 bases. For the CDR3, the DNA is TGTGCCAGCAGCTTAGAACTAGCGGGCCACGAGAATGAGCAGTTCTTC. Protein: CASSLELAGHENEQFF.

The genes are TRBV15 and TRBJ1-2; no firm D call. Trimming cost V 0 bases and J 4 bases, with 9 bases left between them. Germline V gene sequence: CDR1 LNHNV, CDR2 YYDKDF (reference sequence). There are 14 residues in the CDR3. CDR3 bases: TGTGCCACCAGCAGAGACAGTCGGAGCTATGGCTACACCTTC. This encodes CATSRDSRSYGYTF.

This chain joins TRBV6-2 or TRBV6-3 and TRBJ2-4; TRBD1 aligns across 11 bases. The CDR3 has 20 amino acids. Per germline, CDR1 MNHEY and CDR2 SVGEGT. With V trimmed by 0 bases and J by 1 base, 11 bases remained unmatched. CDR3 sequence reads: CASSYSIRTGGEEAKNIQYF. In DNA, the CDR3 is TGTGCCAGCAGTTACTCGATACGGACAGGGGGCGAGGAGGCCAAAAACATTCAGTACTTC.

CDR3 loop: CASSIRGGQGTYEQYF. In DNA form, the CDR3 reads TGCGCCAGCAGTATTAGGGGGGGACAAGGTACCTACGAGCAGTACTTC. J is TRBJ2-7 and V is TRBV4-1, with TRBD2 as a possible D gene (7 bases). Germline CDR1 is MGHRA and CDR2 is YSYEKL. Trimming took 6 bases from V and 2 from J, leaving 20 bases between them. The CDR3 extends over 16 amino acids.

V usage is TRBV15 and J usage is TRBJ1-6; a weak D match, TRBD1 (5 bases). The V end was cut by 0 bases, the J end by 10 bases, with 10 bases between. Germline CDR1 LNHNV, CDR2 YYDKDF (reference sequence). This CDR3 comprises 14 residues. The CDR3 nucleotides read TGTGCCACCAGCAGAGACCAGGGAAGGTCACCCCTCCACTTT. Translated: CATSRDQGRSPLHF.

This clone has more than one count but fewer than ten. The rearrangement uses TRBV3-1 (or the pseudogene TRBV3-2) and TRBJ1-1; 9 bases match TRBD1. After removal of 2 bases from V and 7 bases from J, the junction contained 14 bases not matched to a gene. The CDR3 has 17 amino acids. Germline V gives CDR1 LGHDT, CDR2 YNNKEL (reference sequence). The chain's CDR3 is CASSQLRTGEVLGEAFF. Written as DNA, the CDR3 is TGTGCCAGCAGCCAATTAAGGACAGGGGAGGTTCTGGGTGAAGCTTTCTTT.

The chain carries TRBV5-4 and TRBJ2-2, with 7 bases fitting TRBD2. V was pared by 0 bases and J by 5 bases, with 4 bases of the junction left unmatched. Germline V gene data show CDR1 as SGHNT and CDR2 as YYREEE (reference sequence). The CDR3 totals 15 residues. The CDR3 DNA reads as TGTGCCAGCAGCTTGGGAGCGGGGTATACCGGGGAGCTGTTTTTT. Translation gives CASSLGAGYTGELFF.

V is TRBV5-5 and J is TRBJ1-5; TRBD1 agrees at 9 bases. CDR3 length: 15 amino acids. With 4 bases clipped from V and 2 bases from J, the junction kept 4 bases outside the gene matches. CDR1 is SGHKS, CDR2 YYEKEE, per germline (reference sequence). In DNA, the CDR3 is TGTGCCAGCAGCCGGGACAGGGATGGCAATCAGCCCCAGCATTTT. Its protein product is CASSRDRDGNQPQHF.